The subject of this entry is one T cell receptor beta chain. Its antigen is not identified. Survey level was the resolution at which the v3.0 immunoSEQ assay ran. Clones were read by immunoSEQ multiplex PCR, and TCRdb kept only the in-frame ones, dropping some. The top ten hold 5.5% to 8.5% of the sample, which has tens of thousands of clones, 80% seen once. The data derive from a study of long-term antiretroviral therapy in people with HIV. Overall study findings and caveats: Among HIV repertoires, CDR3 length ranges were narrower than those of controls. ART adherence, viral resistance and therapy changes were undocumented.

Trimming removed 3 bases from V and 2 bases from J, with 10 bases in between. CDR3 length: 14 amino acids. Germline V CDR1 and CDR2: KGHSH, LQKENI. The sample was unsorted PBMCs, taken 0.3 years after starting antiretroviral therapy. This clonotype was sampled from a middle-aged man with HIV. The chain couples TRBV18 to TRBJ2-5; no clear D. The CDR3 protein is CASSPFDLQETQYF. In DNA form, the CDR3 reads TGTGCCAGCTCACCGTTCGACTTACAAGAGACCCAGTACTTC.